The T cell receptor beta chain described here comes from a study of T cells after yellow fever vaccination. Study results and caveats: The booster response re-showed most primary clones: 95% to 96% CD4, more than 70% CD8. The bulk population could contribute abundant contaminating clonotypes to FACS-sorted repertoires. The secondary response was weaker but peaked faster, day 5 versus 15.

5'RACE template switching generated TCR cDNA, adding a universal primer site and UMIs. TCRdb ran MiXCR on the 5' RACE reads and lists one entry per CDR3 protein. The sample lists about 330,000 distinct CDR3 sequences, 4.1% seen once, with about 26% in the top ten. CDR3 length: 15 residues. Per the germline V gene, CDR1 is LGHNA and CDR2 is YSLEER. V was cut by 4 bases and J by 4 bases, with 16 bases left in between. This clonotype was counted many times. The antigen remains unidentified. The chain combines TRBV4-3 with TRBJ1-2, with a tentative D call TRBD1 (5 bases). Specimen: PBMCs, collected 5 days after the yellow fever booster vaccination. The receptor's source is a man younger than 35 who received the YFV17D yellow fever vaccine. The CDR3 reads CASSLGRGFGYGYTF. In DNA, the CDR3 is TGCGCCAGCAGCCTGGGACGCGGGTTTGGCTATGGCTACACCTTC.